A selection of T cell receptor beta chains follows, all from one sample in a study of vaccination effects on CD4 cells after COVID-19. Their target antigens are unknown. This table comes from immunoSEQ multiplex PCR, and its TCRdb copy is limited to in-frame clones, with some not included. Of more than 35,000 clones in the sample, approximately 70% were seen once. The sequenced sample was CD4+ T cells from PBMCs cultured without peptide, obtained after COVID-19 vaccination. The receptor set was obtained from a human donor who received a COVID-19 vaccine. Both conserved end residues are part of each CDR3. D genes are given only for firm matches. Some rows have no size entry. The others give once, few or many, or a class for an expanded clone.

abundance	v_gene	j_gene	d_gene	CDR3aa	CDR3nt
few	TRBV19	TRBJ1-2	-	CASSTRQVGSGYTF	TGTGCCAGTAGTACCAGACAGGTTGGGTCTGGCTACACCTTC
-	TRBV7-2	TRBJ2-5	TRBD2	CASSLASGSGETQYF	TGTGCCAGCAGCTTAGCTAGCGGGAGTGGGGAGACCCAGTACTTC
-	TRBV6-4	TRBJ1-6	TRBD1	CASSDSTGVHSPLHF	TGTGCCAGCAGTGACTCGACAGGGGTTCATTCACCCCTCCACTTT
-	TRBV2	TRBJ2-7	-	CASSEQGQISYEQYF	TGTGCCAGCAGTGAACAGGGGCAGATCTCCTACGAGCAGTACTTC
-	TRBV5-5	TRBJ1-5	TRBD1	CASSVTGDQPQHF	TGTGCCAGCAGCGTGACAGGGGATCAGCCCCAGCATTTT
few	TRBV30	TRBJ1-4	-	CAWSESTNEKLFF	TGTGCCTGGAGTGAATCGACTAATGAAAAACTGTTTTTT
once	TRBV5-1	TRBJ1-1	-	CASSLAQGGTEAFF	TGCGCCAGCAGCTTGGCCCAGGGAGGCACTGAAGCTTTCTTT
few	TRBV7-2	TRBJ2-3	-	CASSSPMTGDTQYF	TGTGCCAGCAGCTCTCCAATGACAGGAGATACGCAGTATTTT
-	TRBV3-1/TRBV3-2	TRBJ1-1	TRBD1	CASSPRGQGGPEAFF	TGTGCCAGCAGCCCTAGGGGACAGGGGGGTCCTGAAGCTTTCTTT
-	TRBV9	TRBJ1-3	-	CASSVGTVGNTIYF	TGTGCCAGCAGCGTAGGGACAGTCGGAAACACCATATATTTT
-	TRBV29-1	TRBJ2-3	TRBD1	CSVETGTDTQYF	TGCAGCGTCGAGACAGGGACGGATACGCAGTATTTT
few	TRBV13	TRBJ2-1	TRBD2	CASSSLIAGGSYNEQFF	TGTGCCAGCAGCTCGCTAATAGCGGGAGGCTCCTACAATGAGCAGTTCTTC
few	TRBV5-4	TRBJ2-1	-	CASSHDGRWVLGNEQFF	TGTGCCAGCAGTCATGACGGGCGATGGGTTCTTGGAAATGAGCAGTTCTTC
-	TRBV5-4	TRBJ2-5	TRBD2	CASRSLAEEETQYF	TGTGCCAGCAGATCACTAGCGGAGGAAGAGACCCAGTACTTC
-	TRBV29-1	TRBJ2-3	TRBD2	CSVELGLAGTDTQYF	TGCAGCGTTGAGCTGGGACTAGCGGGCACAGATACGCAGTATTTT
-	TRBV18	TRBJ1-1	-	CASSPRQRTEGTEAFF	TGTGCCAGCTCACCACGGCAGCGTACTGAAGGGACTGAAGCTTTCTTT
-	TRBV9	TRBJ2-1	-	CASSPTARAPYNEQFF	TGTGCCAGCAGCCCAACAGCGAGAGCTCCCTACAATGAGCAGTTCTTC
-	TRBV30	TRBJ1-5	-	CAWNPNSNQPQHF	TGTGCCTGGAACCCCAATAGCAATCAGCCCCAGCATTTT
-	TRBV6-5	TRBJ2-5	-	CASRSLDQETQYF	TGTGCCAGCAGGTCACTGGACCAAGAGACCCAGTACTTC
-	TRBV19	TRBJ1-1	-	CASSTRTEGTEAFF	TGTGCCAGTAGTACCCGGACAGAAGGCACTGAAGCTTTCTTT
-	TRBV4-1	TRBJ1-2	TRBD1	CASSQAVRTGVLGYTF	TGCGCCAGCAGCCAAGCGGTCAGGACAGGGGTGTTGGGCTACACCTTC
-	TRBV15	TRBJ2-5	-	CATSRTDRAQYF	TGTGCCACCAGCAGAACAGACCGGGCCCAGTACTTC
-	TRBV5-1	TRBJ1-5	-	CASSLGTYNQPQHF	TGCGCCAGCAGCTTGGGCACGTACAATCAGCCCCAGCATTTT
-	TRBV6-5	TRBJ1-1	-	CASSPTGNTEAFF	TGTGCCAGCAGTCCCACCGGGAACACTGAAGCTTTCTTT
-	TRBV27	TRBJ1-1	-	CASSLSLGGTEAFF	TGTGCCAGCAGTTTATCGTTGGGGGGCACTGAAGCTTTCTTT
-	TRBV20-1	TRBJ1-2	-	CSATDYGYTF	TGCAGTGCTACTGACTATGGCTACACCTTC